The table lists the clone carrying this TCR beta chain with many counts. Antigen specificity is unknown. The data derive from a study of glioma-infiltrating T cells. Study summary: Low-grade gliomas were grade II; glioblastomas were grade IV at initial diagnosis.

Amplification of TCR alpha and beta CDR3 regions from RNA used iRepertoire nested multiplex PCR. One-step reverse transcription and amplification started from approximately 100-400 ng of tissue mRNA or PBMC total RNA. From the multiplex PCR reads, TCRdb called clonotypes with MiXCR, one entry per CDR3 protein. The repertoire includes approximately 400,000 distinct CDR3 sequences, around 38% of them detected once, and about 12% sits in the top ten. Study results and limitations: Above-expected tissue-blood divergence occurred in all gliomas, most in low-grade ones. Shared blood CDR3 signature motifs marked patients with low tissue-blood divergence.

The clonotype was recovered from a human donor with low-grade glioma or glioblastoma, undergoing nonglioma brain surgery, or in good health (not recorded which). The sample consisted of glioma tissue, nonneoplastic brain tissue, or PBMCs (not recorded which).

The CDR3 loop is CASSPRSVQPQHF. The CDR3 DNA sequence: TGTGCCAGCAGTCCCAGGTCGGTTCAGCCCCAGCATTTT. The gene calls are TRBV28 and TRBJ1-5; D not certain. The CDR3 consists of 13 residues. Germline CDR1 is MDHEN and CDR2 is SYDVKM. V lost 5 bases and J 6 bases, leaving 11 bases between the germline ends.